These 20 T cell receptor beta chains came from one sample sequenced in a study of T cells in Graves' hyperthyroidism and ophthalmopathy. From RNA transcripts, TCR beta CDR3 regions were amplified. TCR CDR3 regions were first amplified by RT-PCR with HTBI primers. TCRdb recomputed calls from the multiplex PCR reads with MiXCR, one row per CDR3 protein. Of hundreds of thousands of distinct CDR3 sequences listed, just over 45% were seen once; the top ten hold 8.2%. The sequenced sample was peripheral blood or thyroid tissue (not recorded which). The receptor set was obtained from a woman aged 18 to 35 with Graves' hyperthyroidism.

This clonotype was observed many times. This rearrangement joins TRBV19 to TRBJ1-2; no reliable D call. This CDR3 comprises 12 residues. CDR1 and CDR2 (germline): LNHDA, SQIVND (reference sequence). V was clipped by 6 bases and J by 3 bases, with 8 bases between them. The CDR3 here is CASSPWDYGYTF. As DNA, the CDR3 is TGTGCCAGTAGCCCTTGGGACTATGGCTACACCTTC.

This clonotype was counted between two and nine times. The chain combines TRBV20-1 with TRBJ1-1; D is uncertain. The CDR3 is 12 amino acids. V was pared by 3 bases and J by 0 bases, with 5 bases between. In germline, CDR1 is DFQATT, CDR2 SNEGSKA (reference sequence). The CDR3 is CSASSVNTEAFF. CDR3 bases: TGCAGTGCTAGTTCGGTGAACACTGAAGCTTTCTTT.

This clonotype was observed many times. The chain joins TRBV19 to TRBJ1-5; 8 bases map to TRBD1. Germline V gene data show CDR1 as LNHDA and CDR2 as SQIVND (reference sequence). This CDR3 is 15 amino acids long. The V and J ends lost 7 bases and 2 bases, in that order; junction bases with no gene match: 7. The CDR3 DNA sequence: TGTGCCAGTACCCTTACAGGGGGAGGCAATCAGCCCCAGCATTTT. It is translated as CASTLTGGGNQPQHF.

This CDR3 reads CATSDHQGFEQFF. DNA of the CDR3: TGTGCCACCAGTGATCACCAGGGGTTTGAGCAGTTCTTC. V and J are TRBV24-1 and TRBJ2-7; D is possibly TRBD1 (6 bases). The J call is uncertain, as TRBJ2-1 better fits the DNA end. Germline loops: CDR1 KGHDR, CDR2 SFDVKD. The CDR3 consists of 13 residues.

This clonotype showed up many times. The chain has TRBV19 and TRBJ2-2; D is uncertain. The length of the CDR3 is 12 residues. Germline values: CDR1 LNHDA, CDR2 SQIVND (reference sequence). Trimming stripped 5 bases from V and 7 bases from J, with 8 bases between. The CDR3 bases are TGTGCCAGTAGTCATGGGATCGGGGAGCTGTTTTTT. Its translation is CASSHGIGELFF.

At least ten counts were recorded for this clonotype. The chain couples TRBV14 to TRBJ1-1; D unclear. Looked up from germline, CDR1 is SGHDN and CDR2 is FVKESK. The germline V and J ends were trimmed by 2 bases and 6 bases, with 13 bases remaining between them. The CDR3 has 14 residues. Here the CDR3 reads CASSQRAWRSEAFF. The CDR3 coding sequence is TGTGCCAGCAGCCAACGGGCGTGGAGGTCTGAAGCTTTCTTT.

This clonotype was counted between two and nine times. V usage is TRBV29-1 and J usage is TRBJ2-5, with TRBD2 matching over 7 bases. The length of the CDR3 is 14 residues. The germline V gene has CDR1 SQVTM and CDR2 ANQGSEA. Trimming took 0 bases from V and 5 from J; bases not matched to a gene: 6. The CDR3 loop reads CSVEDSGSDETQYF. The CDR3 nucleotides read TGCAGCGTTGAAGATAGCGGGTCTGATGAGACCCAGTACTTC.

This clonotype has a handful of counts. This CDR3 is CASSAPRQRNQPQHF. The CDR3 DNA reads as TGTGCCAGCAGCGCCCCGCGACAGAGAAATCAGCCCCAGCATTTT. The V gene is TRBV7-8, the J gene TRBJ1-5, with a tentative D call TRBD1 (5 bases). This CDR3 spans 15 amino acids. The germline V and J ends were trimmed by 5 bases and 4 bases, with 15 bases remaining between them. Germline assignment: CDR1 SGHVS and CDR2 FQNEAQ.

The chain is built from TRBV7-6 and TRBJ2-5, with 7 bases lining up with TRBD2. The CDR3 spans 13 residues. Looked up from germline, CDR1 is SGHVS and CDR2 is FNYEAQ. Trimming removed 9 bases from V and 3 bases from J; junction bases left unmatched: 7. CDR3 in DNA: TGTGCCAGGGGGGGGTCTTCCAAAGAGACCCAGTACTTC. Its protein is CARGGSSKETQYF. Looking up the rest from reference TRBV7-6 and TRBJ2-5 gives the full variable domain: GAGVSQSPRYKVTKRGQDVALRCDPISGHVSLYWYRQALGQGPEFLTYFNYEAQQDKSGLPNDRFSAERPEGSISTLTIQRTEQRDSAMYRCARGGSSKETQYFGPGTRLLVL.

V gene TRBV6-2 or TRBV6-3 combines with J gene TRBJ2-7; TRBD1 agrees at 10 bases. The CDR3 runs 13 residues. Per germline, CDR1 MNHEY and CDR2 SVGEGT. The V gene end was trimmed by 10 bases and the J gene end by 4 bases; junction bases not matched to a gene: 7. CDR3 DNA sequence: TGTGCCATTAAAAGACAGGGGGCGTACGAGCAGTACTTC. Its protein product is CAIKRQGAYEQYF.

This chain joins TRBV7-2 and TRBJ1-1; the D is unclear. The V end lost 1 base, the J end lost 8 bases, and 11 bases lay between the germline ends. Germline-derived CDR1 and CDR2 are SGHTA and FQGNSA. There are 13 residues in the CDR3. CDR3 sequence (DNA): TGTGCCAGCAGCTTAGGTCAAAGGAGGGAAGCTTTCTTT. Translated: CASSLGQRREAFF.

This chain uses TRBV6-6 with TRBJ1-5; TRBD1 might be the D (5 bases). V was pared by 7 bases and J by 6 bases, with 10 bases between. This CDR3 region has 12 residues. Germline-derived CDR1 and CDR2 are MNHNY and SVGAGI (reference sequence). The CDR3 nucleotides read TGTGCCAGCAAGTGGGGGAGTCAGCCCCAGCATTTT. Translated: CASKWGSQPQHF.

Concerning this clonotype: One junction end does not reproduce the germline sequence, and a read error may be involved. The chain joins TRBV25-1 to TRBJ2-1, with 7 nucleotides matching TRBD2. This CDR3 comprises 13 residues. Germline V gene lookup returns CDR1 MGHDK and CDR2 SYGVNS. CDR3 sequence reads: CASSVGRAYEQFF. DNA of the CDR3: TGTGCCAGTAGTGTGGGGAGGGCGTATGAGCAGTTCTTC. Supplemented by reference TRBV25-1 and TRBJ2-1, the full variable domain reads EADIYQTPRYLVIGTGKKITLECSQTMGHDKMYWYQQDPGMELHLIHYSYGVNSTEKGDLSSESTVSRIRTEHFPLTLESARPSHTSQYLCASSVGRAYEQFFGPGTRLTVL.

The rearrangement joins TRBV19 to TRBJ2-5; D ambiguous. This CDR3 spans 16 amino acids. V dropped 5 bases and J dropped 1 base, with 17 bases sitting between them. Germline-derived CDR1 and CDR2 are LNHDA and SQIVND (reference sequence). Here the CDR3 reads CASSSLTEYPQETQYF. Written as DNA, the CDR3 is TGTGCCAGTAGTTCGCTGACCGAATACCCCCAAGAGACCCAGTACTTC.

The CDR3 protein is CASSQESPWDTQYF. As DNA, the CDR3 is TGCGCCAGCAGCCAAGAGTCACCATGGGACACCCAGTACTTC. This chain links TRBV4-1 with TRBJ2-5; the D gene could be TRBD1 or TRBD2 (5 bases each). The germline gives CDR1 MGHRA, CDR2 YSYEKL. This CDR3 region has 14 residues. V lost 0 bases and J lost 8, with 13 bases in between.

In its sample, this clonotype was seen a few times. The junction does not match germline at one end; this may be a read error. This chain links TRBV10-3 with TRBJ1-1; D unclear. Germline lookup yields CDR1 ENHRY and CDR2 SYGVKD. The length of the CDR3 is 13 residues. Here the CDR3 DNA reads TGTGCCAGCAGTGAATTGATTGGCAGGTACGCTTTCTTT. Amino acid sequence: CASSELIGRYAFF.

The rearrangement uses TRBV2 and TRBJ1-2; D is possibly TRBD1 (6 bases). V was clipped by 0 bases and J by 4 bases, with 15 bases between them. The CDR3 length is 16 residues. The germline V gene has CDR1 SNHLY and CDR2 FYNNEI. The CDR3 loop is CASSEAGLGGPYGYTF. Written as DNA, the CDR3 is TGTGCCAGCAGTGAAGCGGGGCTCGGGGGGCCCTATGGCTACACCTTC. The entire variable domain, with the rest obtained from reference TRBV2 and TRBJ1-2, is as follows: EPEVTQTPSHQVTQMGQEVILRCVPISNHLYFYWYRQILGQKVEFLVSFYNNEISEKSEIFDDQFSVERPDGSNFTLKIRSTKLEDSAMYFCASSEAGLGGPYGYTFGSGTRLTVV.

This clonotype was seen a handful of times. V is TRBV5-1 and J is TRBJ1-6; D is unclear. V was clipped by 4 bases and J by 7 bases, with 12 bases between them. The CDR3 has 14 amino acids. Germline V CDR1 and CDR2: SGHRS, YFSETQ. The CDR3 spells CASSTRTANSPLHF. In nucleotides, the CDR3 is TGCGCCAGCAGCACGAGGACCGCCAATTCACCCCTCCACTTT. The full variable domain, in which reference TRBV5-1 and TRBJ1-6 provide the parts outside the CDR3, is KAGVTQTPRYLIKTRGQQVTLSCSPISGHRSVSWYQQTPGQGLQFLFEYFSETQRNKGNFPGRFSGRQFSNSRSEMNVSTLELGDSALYLCASSTRTANSPLHFGNGTRLTVT.

This clonotype was counted many times. The CDR3 reads CASLGFGGYTF. CDR3 coding DNA: TGTGCCAGCCTAGGGTTTGGTGGCTACACCTTC. The rearrangement links TRBV2 to TRBJ1-2; no clear D. Trimming shortened V by 8 bases and J by 7 bases, and 11 bases separated the two germline ends. Looked up from germline, CDR1 is SNHLY and CDR2 is FYNNEI. The CDR3 has 11 residues.

This clonotype has just a few counts. V and J are TRBV7-8 and TRBJ2-7; D is unclear. Germline CDR1 SGHVS, CDR2 FQNEAQ. The CDR3 is 14 residues long. Trimming left V 5 bases short and J 5 bases short, with 16 bases between. In nucleotides, the CDR3 is TGTGCCAGCAGCCAAGAGGTGGGCTTCCACGAGCAGTACTTC. The encoded protein is CASSQEVGFHEQYF.